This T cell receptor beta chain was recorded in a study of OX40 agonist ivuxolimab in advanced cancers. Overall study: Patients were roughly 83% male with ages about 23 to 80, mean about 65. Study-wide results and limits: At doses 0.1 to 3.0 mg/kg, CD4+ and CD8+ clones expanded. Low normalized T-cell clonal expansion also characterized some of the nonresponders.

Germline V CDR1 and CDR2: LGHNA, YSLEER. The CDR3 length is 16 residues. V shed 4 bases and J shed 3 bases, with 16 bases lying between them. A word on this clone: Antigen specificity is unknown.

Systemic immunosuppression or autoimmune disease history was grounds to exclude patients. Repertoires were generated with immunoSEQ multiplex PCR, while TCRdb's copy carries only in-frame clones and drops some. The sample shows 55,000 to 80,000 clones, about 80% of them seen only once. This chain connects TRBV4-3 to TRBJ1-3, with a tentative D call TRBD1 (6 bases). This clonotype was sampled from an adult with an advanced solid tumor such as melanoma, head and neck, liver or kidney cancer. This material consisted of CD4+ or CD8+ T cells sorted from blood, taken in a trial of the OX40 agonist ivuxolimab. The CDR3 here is CASSPDSGGGGNTIYF. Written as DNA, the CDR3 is TGCGCCAGCAGCCCGGACTCGGGGGGCGGTGGAAACACCATATATTTT.